This TCR beta chain is drawn from a study of blood T cell repertoires in COVID-19. This CDR3 is 13 amino acids long. Trimming took 5 bases from V and 1 from J, leaving 8 bases between them. Germline values: CDR1 MNHEY, CDR2 SVGAGI. Here immunoSEQ multiplex PCR was the method, and the copy in TCRdb shows in-frame clones only, minus some. The sample holds 60,000 to 90,000 clones, around 80% seen once. The TCR comes from a man aged 55 to 70 with active or convalescent COVID-19. The chain couples TRBV6-5 to TRBJ1-1, with D unclear. Sequenced input: peripheral blood. CDR3 amino acids: CASSTRENTEAFF. CDR3 DNA: TGTGCCAGCAGTACGCGGGAGAACACTGAAGCTTTCTTT.